This TCR beta chain emerged from a study of identical twins. Germline V gene sequence: CDR1 MNHEY, CDR2 SVGAGI. Trimming shortened V by 2 bases and J by 9 bases, and 17 bases separated the two germline ends. The CDR3 consists of 15 residues. Each CDR3 protein gets one entry after TCRdb re-called the 5' RACE reads with MiXCR. The sample lists 220,000 or so distinct CDR3 sequences, 7% seen once, with roughly 3.4% in the top ten. Study-wide results and caveats: A partial confounding effect on zero-insertion analyses could come from invariant MAIT and iNKT cells.

In its sample, this clonotype was seen a few times. Its antigen remains unidentified. The same sample was also used in a study of yellow fever vaccine responses in identical twins.

Sequenced: memory (CD45RO+) T cells sorted from blood. This receptor was taken from a woman under 30 in good health. The chain uses TRBV6-5 and TRBJ2-1; the D gene is possibly TRBD1 (6 bases). The DNA of the CDR3 is TGTGCCAGCAGTTACGAACAGGGCGTTTATTCTGAGCAGTTCTTC. Amino acid sequence: CASSYEQGVYSEQFF.